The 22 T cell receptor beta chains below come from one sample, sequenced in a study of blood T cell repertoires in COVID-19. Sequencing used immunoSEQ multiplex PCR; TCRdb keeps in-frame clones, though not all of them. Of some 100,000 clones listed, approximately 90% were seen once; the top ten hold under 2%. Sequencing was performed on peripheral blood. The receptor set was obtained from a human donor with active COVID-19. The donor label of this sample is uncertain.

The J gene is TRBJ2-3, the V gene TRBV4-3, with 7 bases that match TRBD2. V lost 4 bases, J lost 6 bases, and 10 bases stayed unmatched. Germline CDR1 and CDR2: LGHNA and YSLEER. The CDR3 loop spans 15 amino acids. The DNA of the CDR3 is TGCGCCAGCAGCCCCGGGACTAATTTGATCGATACGCAGTATTTT. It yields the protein CASSPGTNLIDTQYF.

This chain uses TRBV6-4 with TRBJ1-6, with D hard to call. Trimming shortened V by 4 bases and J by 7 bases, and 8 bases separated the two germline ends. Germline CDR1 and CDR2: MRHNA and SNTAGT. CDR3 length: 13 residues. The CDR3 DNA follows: TGTGCCAGCAGTGCCGAGGAGAATTCACCCCTCCACTTT. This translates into CASSAEENSPLHF.

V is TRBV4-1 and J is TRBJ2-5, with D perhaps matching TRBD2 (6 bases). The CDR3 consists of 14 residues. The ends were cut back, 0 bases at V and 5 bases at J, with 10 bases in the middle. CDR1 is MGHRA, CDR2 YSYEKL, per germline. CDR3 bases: TGCGCCAGCAGCCAAGATTTAGCGGTGGAGACCCAGTACTTC. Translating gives CASSQDLAVETQYF.

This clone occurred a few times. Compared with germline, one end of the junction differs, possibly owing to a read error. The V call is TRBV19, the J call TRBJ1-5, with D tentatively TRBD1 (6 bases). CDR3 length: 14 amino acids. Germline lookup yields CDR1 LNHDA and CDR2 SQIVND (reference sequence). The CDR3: CASKTQGSSQPQHF. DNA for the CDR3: TGTGCCAGTAAAACGCAGGGGAGCAGTCAGCCCCAGCATTTT.

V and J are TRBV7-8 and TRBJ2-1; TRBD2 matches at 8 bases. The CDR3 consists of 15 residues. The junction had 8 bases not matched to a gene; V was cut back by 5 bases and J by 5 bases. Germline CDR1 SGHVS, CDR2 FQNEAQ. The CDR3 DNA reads TGTGCCAGCAGCCCCCCCGGGACTAGGGACAATGAGCAGTTCTTC. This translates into CASSPPGTRDNEQFF. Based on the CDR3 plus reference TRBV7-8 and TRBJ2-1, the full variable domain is GAGVSQSPRYKVAKRGQDVALRCDPISGHVSLFWYQQALGQGPEFLTYFQNEAQLDKSGLPSDRFFAERPEGSVSTLKIQRTQQEDSAVYLCASSPPGTRDNEQFFGPGTRLTVL.

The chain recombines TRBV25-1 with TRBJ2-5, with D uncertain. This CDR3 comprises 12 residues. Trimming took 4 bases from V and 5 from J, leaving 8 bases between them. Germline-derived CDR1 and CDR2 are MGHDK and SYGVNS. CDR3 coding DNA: TGTGCCAGCAGTGGGCCCGGGGAGACCCAGTACTTC. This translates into CASSGPGETQYF.

The CDR3 protein is CAIDRGHRDMNTGELFF. The CDR3 nucleotides read TGTGCCATCGATCGGGGCCACCGGGACATGAACACCGGGGAGCTGTTTTTT. The rearrangement uses TRBV7-3 and TRBJ2-2, with a tentative D call TRBD1 (6 bases). This CDR3 has 17 amino acids. CDR1 is SGHTA and CDR2 is FQGTGA in the germline V gene. V was clipped by 10 bases and J by 1 base, with 22 bases between them. The full variable domain, rest sourced from reference TRBV7-3 and TRBJ2-2, is GAGVSQTPSNKVTEKGKYVELRCDPISGHTALYWYRQSLGQGPEFLIYFQGTGAADDSGLPNDRFFAVRPEGSVSTLKIQRTERGDSAVYLCAIDRGHRDMNTGELFFGEGSRLTVL.

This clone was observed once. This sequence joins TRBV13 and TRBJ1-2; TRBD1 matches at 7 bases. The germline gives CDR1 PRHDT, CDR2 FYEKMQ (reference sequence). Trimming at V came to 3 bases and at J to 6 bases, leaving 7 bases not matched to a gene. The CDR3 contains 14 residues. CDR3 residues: CASSLGQPLDGYTF. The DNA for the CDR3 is TGTGCCAGCAGCTTGGGACAGCCTCTGGATGGCTACACCTTC.

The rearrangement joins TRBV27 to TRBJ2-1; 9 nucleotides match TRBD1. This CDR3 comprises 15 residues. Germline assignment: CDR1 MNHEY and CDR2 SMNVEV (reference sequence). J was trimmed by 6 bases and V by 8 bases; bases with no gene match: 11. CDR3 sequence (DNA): TGTGCCAGCCGAAAACCGGGACAGGGCTCCAATGAGCAGTTCTTC. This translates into CASRKPGQGSNEQFF.

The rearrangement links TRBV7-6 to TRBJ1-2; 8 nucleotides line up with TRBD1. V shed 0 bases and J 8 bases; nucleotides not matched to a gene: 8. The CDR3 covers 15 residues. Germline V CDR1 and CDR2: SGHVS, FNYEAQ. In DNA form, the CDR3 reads TGTGCCAGCAGCTTAGCGGGACAGGACCGAGTAGGCTACACCTTC. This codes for CASSLAGQDRVGYTF.

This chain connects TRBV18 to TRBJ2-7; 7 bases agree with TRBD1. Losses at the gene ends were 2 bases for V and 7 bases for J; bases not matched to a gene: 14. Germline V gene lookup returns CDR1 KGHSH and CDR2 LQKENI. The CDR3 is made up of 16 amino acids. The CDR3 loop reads CASSPFPGQSTIEQYF. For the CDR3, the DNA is TGTGCCAGCTCACCATTTCCGGGACAGAGTACGATTGAGCAGTACTTC. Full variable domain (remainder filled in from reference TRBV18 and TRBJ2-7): NAGVMQNPRHLVRRRGQEARLRCSPMKGHSHVYWYRQLPEEGLKFMVYLQKENIIDESGMPKERFSAEFPKEGPSILRIQQVVRGDSAAYFCASSPFPGQSTIEQYFGPGTRLTVT.

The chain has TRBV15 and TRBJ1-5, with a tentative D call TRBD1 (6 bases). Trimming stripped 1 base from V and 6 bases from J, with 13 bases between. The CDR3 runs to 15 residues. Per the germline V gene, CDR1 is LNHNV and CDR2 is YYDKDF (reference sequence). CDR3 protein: CATSRARGGGQPQHF. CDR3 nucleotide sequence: TGTGCCACCAGCAGAGCCAGGGGCGGCGGTCAGCCCCAGCATTTT.

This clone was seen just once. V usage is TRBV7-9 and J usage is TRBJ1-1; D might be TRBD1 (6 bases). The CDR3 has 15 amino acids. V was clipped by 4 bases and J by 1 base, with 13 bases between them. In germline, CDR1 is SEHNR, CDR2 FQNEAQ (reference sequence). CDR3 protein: CASSSTQGRNTEAFF. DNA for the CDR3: TGTGCCAGCAGCTCCACACAGGGAAGGAACACTGAAGCTTTCTTT. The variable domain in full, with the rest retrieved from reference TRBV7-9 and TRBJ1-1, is DTGVSQNPRHKITKRGQNVTFRCDPISEHNRLYWYRQTLGQGPEFLTYFQNEAQLEKSRLLSDRFSAERPKGSFSTLEIQRTEQGDSAMYLCASSSTQGRNTEAFFGQGTRLTVV.

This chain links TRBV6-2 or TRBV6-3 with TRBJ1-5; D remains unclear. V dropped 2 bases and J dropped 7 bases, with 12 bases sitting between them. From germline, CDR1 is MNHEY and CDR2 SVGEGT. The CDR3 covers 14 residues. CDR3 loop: CASSYVPEGQPQHF. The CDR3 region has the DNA TGTGCCAGCAGTTACGTACCCGAGGGACAGCCCCAGCATTTT.

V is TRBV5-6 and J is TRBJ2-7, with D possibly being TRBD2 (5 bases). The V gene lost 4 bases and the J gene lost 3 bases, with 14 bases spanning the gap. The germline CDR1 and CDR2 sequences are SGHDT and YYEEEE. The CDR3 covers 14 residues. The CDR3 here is CASSAPGVDYEQYF. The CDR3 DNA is TGTGCCAGCAGCGCCCCCGGGGTCGACTACGAGCAGTACTTC.

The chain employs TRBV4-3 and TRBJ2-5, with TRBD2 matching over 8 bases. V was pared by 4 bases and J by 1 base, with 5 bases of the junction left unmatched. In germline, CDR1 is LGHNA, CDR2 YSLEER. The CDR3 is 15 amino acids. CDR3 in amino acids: CASSLLAGTQETQYF. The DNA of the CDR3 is TGCGCCAGCAGCCTTTTAGCGGGGACCCAAGAGACCCAGTACTTC.

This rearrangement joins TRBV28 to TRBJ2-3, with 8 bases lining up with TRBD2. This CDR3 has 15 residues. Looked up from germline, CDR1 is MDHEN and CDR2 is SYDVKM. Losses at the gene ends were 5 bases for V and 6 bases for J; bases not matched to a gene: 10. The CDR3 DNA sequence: TGTGCCAGCAGTCCTCGCGGGGGGCTTCCGGATACGCAGTATTTT. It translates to CASSPRGGLPDTQYF.

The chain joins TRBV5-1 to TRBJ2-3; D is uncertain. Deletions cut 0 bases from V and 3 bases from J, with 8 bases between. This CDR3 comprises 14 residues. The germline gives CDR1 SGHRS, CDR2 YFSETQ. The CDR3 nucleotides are TGCGCCAGCAGCTTGGGGGCAGGTACAGATACGCAGTATTTT. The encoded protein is CASSLGAGTDTQYF. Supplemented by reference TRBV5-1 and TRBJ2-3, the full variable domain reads KAGVTQTPRYLIKTRGQQVTLSCSPISGHRSVSWYQQTPGQGLQFLFEYFSETQRNKGNFPGRFSGRQFSNSRSEMNVSTLELGDSALYLCASSLGAGTDTQYFGPGTRLTVL.

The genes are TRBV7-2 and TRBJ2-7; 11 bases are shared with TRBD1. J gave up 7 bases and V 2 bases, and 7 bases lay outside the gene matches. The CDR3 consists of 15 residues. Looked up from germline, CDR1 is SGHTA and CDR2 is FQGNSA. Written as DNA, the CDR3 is TGTGCCAGCAGCTTACCCTGGACAGGGGGCGGGGAGCAGTACTTC. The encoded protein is CASSLPWTGGGEQYF.

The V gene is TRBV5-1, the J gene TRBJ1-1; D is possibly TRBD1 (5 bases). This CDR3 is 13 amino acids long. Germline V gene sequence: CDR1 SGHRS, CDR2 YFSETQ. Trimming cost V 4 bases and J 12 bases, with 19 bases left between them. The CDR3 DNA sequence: TGCGCCAGCAGCCTCCCGGGGGTCGATCGGACTTTCTTT. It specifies CASSLPGVDRTFF.

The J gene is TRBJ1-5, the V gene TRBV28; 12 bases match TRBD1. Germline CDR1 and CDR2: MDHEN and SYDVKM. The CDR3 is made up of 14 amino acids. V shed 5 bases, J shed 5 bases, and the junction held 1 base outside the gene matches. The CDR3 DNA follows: TGTGCCAGCAGTGGGACAGGGGGCTATCAGCCCCAGCATTTT. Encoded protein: CASSGTGGYQPQHF.

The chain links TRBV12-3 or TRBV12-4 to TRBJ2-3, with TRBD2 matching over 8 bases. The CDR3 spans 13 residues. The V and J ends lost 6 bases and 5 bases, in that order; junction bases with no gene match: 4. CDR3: CASSGGAEDTQYF. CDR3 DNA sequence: TGTGCCAGCAGCGGGGGGGCCGAAGATACGCAGTATTTT.